Following are 14 T cell receptor beta chains from one sample sequenced in a study of blood T cell repertoires in COVID-19. Only in-frame clones appear in the TCRdb table, and some are missing; sequencing was by immunoSEQ multiplex PCR. The table lists 400,000 to 450,000 clones, 80% to 90% of them singletons. Material: peripheral blood. These receptors all stem from a man between 18 and 35 years old with COVID-19, enrolled during active disease.

The chain employs TRBV7-8 and TRBJ2-2; 10 nucleotides line up with TRBD2. V lost 1 base to trimming and J lost 6 bases; unmatched junction nucleotides: 8. This CDR3 is built from 17 residues. Germline V gene sequence: CDR1 SGHVS, CDR2 FQNEAQ. This CDR3 reads CASSLVQSGRGSGELFF. The CDR3 nucleotides read TGTGCCAGCAGCTTAGTCCAGAGCGGGAGGGGGTCCGGGGAGCTGTTTTTT.

In the case of this clone: Other nucleotide sequences in the sample specify the same CDR3. The chain is built from TRBV27 and TRBJ1-6, with D hard to call. The V end lost 0 bases, the J end lost 8 bases, and 8 bases lay between the germline ends. CDR1 is MNHEY, CDR2 SMNVEV, per germline (reference sequence). CDR3 length equals 14 residues. CDR3 bases: TGTGCCAGCAGTTTATCGTATCGGGATTCACCCCTCCACTTT. Encoded protein: CASSLSYRDSPLHF.

The V and J genes are TRBV29-1 and TRBJ2-2, with D maybe TRBD1 (6 bases). Germline CDR1 reads SQVTM; CDR2 reads ANQGSEA. This CDR3 is built from 13 residues. Trimming stripped 4 bases from V and 4 bases from J, with 10 bases between. The CDR3: CSVVGRGTGELFF. In DNA, the CDR3 is TGCAGCGTTGTGGGCAGGGGCACCGGGGAGCTGTTTTTT.

This clone came up once. The chain links TRBV5-1 to TRBJ2-7, with D perhaps TRBD2 (5 bases). Germline V lookup: CDR1 SGHRS, CDR2 YFSETQ. The V end lost 0 bases, the J end lost 2 bases, and 15 bases lay between the germline ends. The CDR3 spans 16 residues. The CDR3 loop is CASSLAGGLETYEQYF. The CDR3 nucleotides are TGCGCCAGCAGCTTGGCCGGCGGGCTCGAAACCTACGAGCAGTACTTC.

The rearrangement joins TRBV19 to TRBJ1-2, with 7 bases matching TRBD1. Trimming cost V 3 bases and J 6 bases; bases outside gene matches: 16. This CDR3 region has 17 residues. Germline V gives CDR1 LNHDA, CDR2 SQIVND (reference sequence). The CDR3 nucleotides read TGTGCCAGTAGTATTTGGGGGGACAGAGCGGCGGCGGATGGCTACACCTTC. Its protein product is CASSIWGDRAAADGYTF.

This chain connects TRBV15 to TRBJ1-2, with D tentatively TRBD1 (6 bases). With 0 bases removed from V and 8 bases from J, the gap between germline ends came to 16 bases. The CDR3 covers 15 residues. The germline V gene encodes CDR1 LNHNV and CDR2 YYDKDF (reference sequence). CDR3 DNA: TGTGCCACCAGCAGAGATAGAGGGACACAGATGGGCTACACCTTC. Translating gives CATSRDRGTQMGYTF.

The table lists this clone with a count of one. V and J are TRBV5-4 and TRBJ2-1, with D maybe TRBD2 (6 bases). Trimming left V 0 bases short and J 9 bases short, with 13 bases between. CDR1 SGHNT and CDR2 YYREEE come from the germline V gene (reference sequence). The CDR3 is 14 amino acids. The CDR3 is CASSLAGGSGEQFF. DNA of the CDR3: TGTGCCAGCAGCTTGGCCGGAGGGTCGGGTGAGCAGTTCTTC.

This chain connects TRBV19 to TRBJ1-1; D gene unclear. CDR3 size: 14 residues. V lost 3 bases to trimming and J lost 0 bases, with 8 bases between them. The germline gives CDR1 LNHDA, CDR2 SQIVND (reference sequence). CDR3 amino acids: CASSITDMNTEAFF. The DNA of the CDR3 is TGTGCCAGTAGTATCACAGATATGAACACTGAAGCTTTCTTT.

This clone showed up just a few times. The rearrangement joins TRBV19 to TRBJ2-4; 10 bases agree with TRBD2. V was clipped by 11 bases and J by 2 bases; unmatched bases: 9. The CDR3 runs to 15 residues. Germline CDR1 LNHDA, CDR2 SQIVND (reference sequence). The CDR3 here is CARREREGTKNIQYF. CDR3 coding DNA: TGTGCCCGACGAGAGCGGGAGGGGACCAAAAACATTCAGTACTTC.

The chain couples TRBV6-4 to TRBJ1-6; tentative D call: TRBD1 (5 bases). The CDR3 spans 16 residues. The V end was cut by 4 bases, the J end by 6 bases, with 16 bases between. Germline V gene lookup returns CDR1 MRHNA and CDR2 SNTAGT. The chain's CDR3 is CASSALAGTPNSPLHF. The CDR3 DNA reads TGTGCCAGCAGTGCACTGGCCGGGACTCCTAATTCACCCCTCCACTTT.

The chain carries TRBV11-3 and TRBJ2-2; 7 bases are a match to TRBD2. The CDR3 totals 18 residues. Germline V gene sequence: CDR1 SGHNT, CDR2 YENEEA. J lost 2 bases, V lost 4 bases, and 13 bases had no gene match. The CDR3 here is CASSWDGSGPKNTGELFF. In nucleotides, the CDR3 is TGTGCCAGCAGCTGGGATGGTAGCGGGCCAAAAAACACCGGGGAGCTGTTTTTT. Full variable domain (missing parts from reference TRBV11-3 and TRBJ2-2): EAGVVQSPRYKIIEKKQPVAFWCNPISGHNTLYWYLQNLGQGPELLIRYENEEAVDDSQLPKDRFSAERLKGVDSTLKIQPAELGDSAVYLCASSWDGSGPKNTGELFFGEGSRLTVL.

The chain employs TRBV10-3 and TRBJ2-7; D may be TRBD1 (6 bases). V was cut by 4 bases and J by 4 bases, with 11 bases left in between. The CDR3 loop spans 13 amino acids. The germline V gene has CDR1 ENHRY and CDR2 SYGVKD. The DNA for the CDR3 is TGTGCCATCAGTGGGGGACAAGAATACGAGCAGTACTTC. This encodes CAISGGQEYEQYF.

This clone occurred once. CDR3 in DNA: TGCAGCGTCCTGGAGACTAGCGGCAATGAGCAGTTCTTC. It specifies CSVLETSGNEQFF. This chain connects TRBV29-1 to TRBJ2-1; TRBD2 agrees at 9 bases. The CDR3 has 13 amino acids. The V and J ends lost 6 bases and 6 bases, in that order; junction bases with no gene match: 6. CDR1 and CDR2 from the germline V gene are SQVTM and ANQGSEA.

The gene calls are TRBV5-4 and TRBJ1-4, with TRBD1 matching 9 bases. Germline trimming cut 4 bases from V and 0 bases from J; bases unmatched to any gene: 4. CDR3 length: 16 residues. In germline, CDR1 is SGHNT, CDR2 YYREEE (reference sequence). The CDR3 region has the DNA TGTGCCAGCAGCCGACAGGGGGGGACAACTAATGAAAAACTGTTTTTT. It encodes CASSRQGGTTNEKLFF. The whole variable domain, remainder taken from reference TRBV5-4 and TRBJ1-4, is ETGVTQSPTHLIKTRGQQVTLRCSSQSGHNTVSWYQQALGQGPQFIFQYYREEENGRGNFPPRFSGLQFPNYSSELNVNALELDDSALYLCASSRQGGTTNEKLFFGSGTQLSVL.